The subject of this entry is one TCR beta chain. These data originate in a study of blood T cell repertoires in COVID-19. Sequencing was performed with immunoSEQ multiplex PCR; in TCRdb, only in-frame clones are kept and a portion is missing. Seen here are 270,000 or so clones, around 86% observed once, and the top ten hold about 14%. The trim removed 3 bases at V and 4 bases at J, leaving 12 bases unmatched. The germline CDR1 and CDR2 sequences are SGHNT and YYREEE (reference sequence). CDR3 length: 19 amino acids. J is TRBJ2-1 and V is TRBV5-4, with 14 bases matching TRBD2. The source of this sequence is a human donor in a cohort sampled during active COVID-19. The sequenced sample was peripheral blood. The chain's CDR3 is CASSSKPGLAGALYNEQFF. CDR3 nucleotide sequence: TGTGCCAGCAGCTCCAAGCCGGGACTAGCGGGAGCCTTGTACAATGAGCAGTTCTTC.